The source of this T cell receptor beta chain is a study of identifying expanded T cells in peripheral blood. The data were produced by immunoSEQ multiplex PCR, yet TCRdb's version contains in-frame clones alone and is incomplete. The sample has about 86,000 clones, 88% seen once. The count of this clone is one. This clonotype originated in a person aged 18-69 years in good health. The sequenced sample was blood.

In DNA form, the CDR3 reads TGTGCCAGCAGCTTAGGGGGGCCAGTAAATGAGCAGTTCTTC. Its protein product is CASSLGGPVNEQFF. The chain combines TRBV7-9 with TRBJ2-1; D may be TRBD1 (6 bases). The CDR3 runs to 14 residues. V was cut by 1 base and J by 7 bases, with 11 bases left in between. Germline V gives CDR1 SEHNR, CDR2 FQNEAQ (reference sequence).